This TCR beta chain was captured by sequencing in a study of cytomegalovirus exposure and HLA in healthy donors. Study-level information: Counted in an early data release were approximately 85 million unique TCRs from HLA-typed donors. Study-wide results and limits: In an earlier analysis, productive rearrangement rates for most beta V segments clustered near 87% or 30%. In presence/absence analyses, roughly uniform sequencing depth across donors was assumed.

About this clone itself: Its antigen remains unknown. Other DNA sequences in the same sample also yield this CDR3.

13 Jbeta primers and 60 Vbeta primers were used for the PCR. Assay: immunoSEQ multiplex PCR; the TCRdb copy retains only in-frame clones and omits some. The sample lists 150,000 to 200,000 clones, roughly 85% occurring once. The CDR3 spans 18 residues. V lost 1 base, J lost 6 bases, and 12 bases stayed unmatched. The germline V gene encodes CDR1 SGHTA and CDR2 FQGNSA. Sequenced sample: PBMCs. This receptor was identified in a man aged 50-59 years in good health and CMV-seropositive. V is TRBV7-2 and J is TRBJ2-5; 12 positions match TRBD2. Written as DNA, the CDR3 is TGTGCCAGCAGCTTAGACCCTCCCCTAGCGGGGGGGCTGAAGACCCAGTACTTC. Translating it yields CASSLDPPLAGGLKTQYF.